A single sample gave rise to the 17 T cell receptor beta chains below, sequenced in a study of technical replicates of blood from a few donors. Libraries were prepared by immunoSEQ multiplex PCR; TCRdb keeps only in-frame clonotypes and omits some of them. The table records about 54,000 clones, around 95% of them present only once. Sequences were obtained from T cells isolated from PBMCs. These receptors were obtained from a human donor in good health.

This rearrangement joins TRBV9 to TRBJ2-2; D is possibly TRBD2 (6 bases). The germline V and J ends were trimmed by 3 bases and 2 bases, with 14 bases remaining between them. From germline, CDR1 is SGDLS and CDR2 YYNGEE. There are 16 residues in the CDR3. DNA of the CDR3: TGTGCCAGCAGCGCGTCCGGGGGACCTAACACCGGGGAGCTGTTTTTT. It is translated as CASSASGGPNTGELFF.

V and J are TRBV6-5 and TRBJ2-7, with 9 bases that match TRBD1. After removal of 1 base from V and 2 bases from J, the junction contained 6 bases not matched to a gene. The CDR3 sequence is 16 residues long. CDR1 MNHEY and CDR2 SVGAGI come from the germline V gene. DNA of the CDR3: TGTGCCAGCAGTTACTGGGGACAGGGAGTAACCTACGAGCAGTACTTC. Translation: CASSYWGQGVTYEQYF.

V and J are TRBV6-5 and TRBJ2-2; a possible D gene is TRBD1 (6 bases). Germline CDR1 MNHEY, CDR2 SVGAGI. The CDR3 is 16 residues long. Trimming took 2 bases from V and 5 from J, leaving 15 bases between them. In DNA form, the CDR3 reads TGTGCCAGCAGTTACGGAACAGGGCAAGGGACCGGGGAGCTGTTTTTT. Its translation: CASSYGTGQGTGELFF.

The gene calls are TRBV9 and TRBJ1-1, with unresolved D. CDR3 size: 11 residues. CDR1 and CDR2 from the germline V gene are SGDLS and YYNGEE. With 4 bases removed from V and 3 bases from J, the gap between germline ends came to 4 bases. The CDR3: CASSPYTEAFF. Here the CDR3 DNA reads TGTGCCAGCAGCCCCTACACTGAAGCTTTCTTT.

V usage is TRBV9 and J usage is TRBJ2-1; 8 bases fit TRBD2. The junction had 5 bases not matched to a gene; V was cut back by 3 bases and J by 3 bases. Germline V gene lookup returns CDR1 SGDLS and CDR2 YYNGEE. The CDR3 loop spans 15 amino acids. CDR3 sequence reads: CASSDGGGRYNEQFF. The CDR3 nucleotides read TGTGCCAGCAGCGACGGGGGGGGTCGCTACAATGAGCAGTTCTTC.

The chain is built from TRBV5-1 and TRBJ2-7; 11 bases map to TRBD1. V was pared by 4 bases and J by 6 bases, with 6 bases of the junction left unmatched. CDR3 size: 14 residues. Germline values: CDR1 SGHRS, CDR2 YFSETQ. Here the CDR3 reads CASSNSGTGGEQYF. CDR3 in DNA: TGCGCCAGCAGCAACTCCGGGACAGGGGGCGAGCAGTACTTC.

The chain couples TRBV7-6 to TRBJ2-3; a possible D gene is TRBD1 (5 bases). V lost 4 bases and J 7 bases, leaving 9 bases between the germline ends. In germline, CDR1 is SGHVS, CDR2 FNYEAQ. This CDR3 comprises 12 residues. The CDR3 region has the DNA TGTGCCAGCAGCTCTCAGGGCCATACGCAGTATTTT. Amino acids: CASSSQGHTQYF.

This clone was observed once. The chain links TRBV9 to TRBJ2-2, with D perhaps matching TRBD2 (6 bases). The CDR3 has 17 residues. The germline CDR1 and CDR2 sequences are SGDLS and YYNGEE. Trimming pared 7 bases from V and 2 bases from J, leaving 21 bases between. The CDR3 sequence is CASGQSPGEINTGELFF. The CDR3 coding sequence is TGTGCCAGCGGCCAGAGTCCGGGGGAGATCAACACCGGGGAGCTGTTTTTT. Full variable domain (missing parts from reference TRBV9 and TRBJ2-2): DSGVTQTPKHLITATGQRVTLRCSPRSGDLSVYWYQQSLDQGLQFLIQYYNGEERAKGNILERFSAQQFPDLHSELNLSSLELGDSALYFCASGQSPGEINTGELFFGEGSRLTVL.

The rearrangement links TRBV7-3 to TRBJ2-2, with 7 nucleotides matching TRBD1. The ends lost 5 bases at V and 0 bases at J; junction bases unmatched: 3. CDR3 length equals 15 residues. Germline values: CDR1 SGHTA, CDR2 FQGTGA. In DNA, the CDR3 is TGTGCCAGCAGCACGACAGGGACGAACACCGGGGAGCTGTTTTTT. It encodes CASSTTGTNTGELFF. Drawing the rest from reference TRBV7-3 and TRBJ2-2, the complete variable domain is GAGVSQTPSNKVTEKGKYVELRCDPISGHTALYWYRQSLGQGPEFLIYFQGTGAADDSGLPNDRFFAVRPEGSVSTLKIQRTERGDSAVYLCASSTTGTNTGELFFGEGSRLTVL.

This chain uses TRBV20-1 with TRBJ1-2; D not certain. Trimming left V 4 bases short and J 6 bases short, with 9 bases between. This CDR3 has 11 amino acids. The V gene's germline CDR1 is DFQATT and CDR2 SNEGSKA (reference sequence). CDR3 coding DNA: TGCAGTGCTATGGGGAGGCATGGCTACACCTTC. Residues: CSAMGRHGYTF.

V usage is TRBV7-2 and J usage is TRBJ2-1, with D possibly TRBD2 on 7 matching bases. This CDR3 is built from 14 residues. V was pared by 1 base and J by 8 bases, with 12 bases between. CDR1 and CDR2 from the germline V gene are SGHTA and FQGNSA. The CDR3: CASSLGAGADEQFF. The CDR3 DNA reads as TGTGCCAGCAGCTTAGGCGCGGGGGCCGATGAGCAGTTCTTC.

This clone was detected only once. This sequence joins TRBV7-6 and TRBJ2-1, with 8 bases that match TRBD2. CDR1 and CDR2 from the germline V gene are SGHVS and FNYEAQ. This CDR3 region has 13 residues. After removal of 3 bases from V and 8 bases from J, the junction contained 3 bases not matched to a gene. The CDR3 loop reads CASSLGLVDEQFF. The CDR3 DNA follows: TGTGCCAGCAGCTTGGGACTAGTTGATGAGCAGTTCTTC.

The chain has TRBV9 and TRBJ2-2, with D possibly being TRBD1 (6 bases). The CDR3 spans 16 residues. The V gene lost 0 bases and the J gene lost 4 bases, with 13 bases spanning the gap. CDR1 is SGDLS and CDR2 is YYNGEE in the germline V gene. This chain's CDR3 is CASSVVTGGGTGELFF. CDR3 nucleotides: TGTGCCAGCAGCGTAGTGACAGGCGGAGGCACCGGGGAGCTGTTTTTT.

Points on this clone: Other nucleotide sequences in the sample specify the same CDR3. The chain's CDR3 is CASSLVGGETQYF. CDR3 nucleotide sequence: TGTGCCAGCAGCTTAGTCGGGGGGGAGACCCAGTACTTC. J is TRBJ2-5 and V is TRBV7-2, with TRBD2 matching over 7 bases. The ends lost 1 base at V and 5 bases at J; junction bases unmatched: 1. The germline V gene has CDR1 SGHTA and CDR2 FQGNSA. The CDR3 totals 13 residues.

The rearrangement links TRBV7-9 to TRBJ2-2, with a possible D match to TRBD2 (5 bases). V was cut by 7 bases and J by 3 bases, with 21 bases left in between. CDR1 and CDR2 from the germline V gene are SEHNR and FQNEAQ (reference sequence). This CDR3 is 17 amino acids long. This CDR3 reads CASNAPDGTGYTGELFF. In nucleotides, the CDR3 is TGTGCCAGCAACGCACCCGATGGTACGGGGTACACCGGGGAGCTGTTTTTT.

The rearrangement joins TRBV9 to TRBJ2-7; TRBD2 matches at 7 bases. Trimming cost V 2 bases and J 4 bases; bases outside gene matches: 6. This CDR3 is 14 amino acids long. In germline, CDR1 is SGDLS, CDR2 YYNGEE. The CDR3 nucleotides are TGTGCCAGCAGCGTTCGGGGCGGGGGTTACGAGCAGTACTTC. Its translation is CASSVRGGGYEQYF.

This chain joins TRBV10-2 and TRBJ1-1, with D unresolved. V was trimmed by 6 bases and J by 3 bases, leaving 5 bases between them. CDR3 length: 11 amino acids. The germline V gene encodes CDR1 WSHSY and CDR2 SAAADI. This chain's CDR3 is CASRQDTEAFF. DNA for the CDR3: TGCGCCAGCAGGCAGGACACTGAAGCTTTCTTT.